A single sample is the source of the 6 T cell receptor beta chains below, sequenced in a study of Graves' ophthalmopathy and Graves' hyperthyroidism. Scientists amplified the TCR beta CDR3 regions from RNA transcripts. The library came from an HTBI-primed first-round RT-PCR and a second-round multiplex PCR. TCRdb reprocessed the multiplex PCR reads via MiXCR and lists one record per CDR3 protein. The sample gives about half a million distinct CDR3 sequences, approximately 15% of which show up once; about a tenth is in the top ten. The material sequenced was blood. The source is a woman in her twenties or thirties with Graves' ophthalmopathy.

This clonotype has ten or more counts. At one boundary the junction diverges from the germline segment, which might be a read error. This sequence joins TRBV6-2 or TRBV6-3 and TRBJ2-2; TRBD2 is a possible D gene (5 bases). Germline V lookup: CDR1 MNHEY, CDR2 SVGEGT. The CDR3 covers 13 residues. As DNA, the CDR3 is TGTGCCAGCAGTTTCTCAGGAACCGGGGAGCTGTTCTTT. Translated: CASSFSGTGELFF.

The sample holds many counts of this clonotype. V usage is TRBV2 and J usage is TRBJ2-2, with D possibly TRBD1 on 5 matching bases. The CDR3 contains 16 residues. In germline, CDR1 is SNHLY, CDR2 FYNNEI. With 4 bases removed from V and 7 bases from J, the gap between germline ends came to 19 bases. The CDR3 DNA reads as TGTGCCAGCAGTGTACAAACAGGTTGGGGATACGGGGAGCTGTTTTTT. Protein product: CASSVQTGWGYGELFF.

This clonotype was detected ten times or more. This sequence joins TRBV12-3 or TRBV12-4 and TRBJ1-1; D remains ambiguous. Trimming removed 7 bases from V and 4 bases from J, with 16 bases in between. The CDR3 has 14 residues. The CDR3 loop reads CASTDSGLSTEAFF. The DNA for the CDR3 is TGTGCCAGCACCGACTCGGGGTTGAGCACTGAAGCTTTCTTT.

Ten or more counts support this clonotype. The chain uses TRBV5-1 and TRBJ2-5; 11 nucleotides agree with TRBD2. The V gene's germline CDR1 is SGHRS and CDR2 YFSETQ. CDR3 length: 15 residues. With V trimmed by 1 base and J by 5 bases, 4 bases remained unmatched. The CDR3 coding sequence is TGCGCCAGCAGCTTGACTAGCGGGGGTTGGGAGACCCAGTACTTC. This gives the protein CASSLTSGGWETQYF.

The table lists this clonotype with many counts. This chain joins TRBV15 and TRBJ1-3; D gene ambiguous. V lost 3 bases, J lost 2 bases, and 8 bases lay in between. From germline, CDR1 is LNHNV and CDR2 YYDKDF (reference sequence). This CDR3 comprises 14 residues. CDR3 DNA: TGTGCCACCAGCAGTTCGGGTCCTGGAAACACCATATATTTT. This translates into CATSSSGPGNTIYF. Full variable domain (rest looked up from reference TRBV15 and TRBJ1-3): DAMVIQNPRYQVTQFGKPVTLSCSQTLNHNVMYWYQQKSSQAPKLLFHYYDKDFNNEADTPDNFQSRRPNTSFCFLDIRSPGLGDTAMYLCATSSSGPGNTIYFGEGSWLTVV.

There are many counts of this clonotype. The chain employs TRBV20-1 and TRBJ1-6; 8 bases fit TRBD1. From germline, CDR1 is DFQATT and CDR2 SNEGSKA (reference sequence). Germline trimming cut 5 bases from V and 8 bases from J; bases unmatched to any gene: 11. CDR3 length: 15 residues. CDR3: CSASQGALLHSPLHF. The DNA for the CDR3 is TGCAGTGCTTCTCAGGGGGCCTTGTTACATTCACCCCTCCACTTT.